These T cell receptor beta chains were read from a single sample in a study of blood T cell repertoires in COVID-19. Assay: immunoSEQ multiplex PCR; the TCRdb copy retains only in-frame clones and omits some. The sample holds around 74,000 clones; roughly 90% are singletons and the top ten take more than 15%. The material sequenced was peripheral blood. All receptors come from a woman of 80 years or more with active or convalescent COVID-19. The CDR3 runs from the conserved cysteine through the conserved F or W. The D gene is left open where the match is weak.

J gene | V gene | D gene | CDR3 protein | CDR3 DNA
TRBJ1-1 | TRBV2 | - | CASRYRVSLNTEAFF | TGTGCCAGCAGATACAGGGTAAGCCTGAACACTGAAGCTTTCTTT
TRBJ1-1 | TRBV5-1 | - | CASSLMEGYTEAFF | TGCGCCAGCAGCTTGATGGAGGGGTACACTGAAGCTTTCTTT
TRBJ2-1 | TRBV5-1 | - | CASSLSLSSYNEQFF | TGCGCCAGCAGCCTTAGCTTAAGCTCCTACAATGAGCAGTTCTTC
TRBJ2-7 | TRBV6-2/TRBV6-3 | TRBD1 | CASSYTPPGQGYEQYF | TGTGCCAGCAGTTACACCCCACCGGGACAGGGCTACGAGCAGTACTTC
TRBJ2-2 | TRBV18 | - | CASSTKGSGELFF | TGTGCCAGCTCAACAAAGGGGTCCGGGGAGCTGTTTTTT
TRBJ1-2 | TRBV28 | - | CASSRLVNYGYTF | TGTGCCAGCAGTCGCCTAGTTAACTATGGCTACACCTTC
TRBJ1-1 | TRBV6-6 | TRBD1 | CASRLTGVGTEAFF | TGTGCCAGCAGGCTTACAGGGGTGGGGACTGAAGCTTTCTTT
TRBJ2-5 | TRBV7-8 | TRBD1 | CASSLVTGGSVETQYF | TGTGCCAGCAGCTTAGTTACAGGGGGCTCGGTAGAGACCCAGTACTTC
TRBJ2-7 | TRBV19 | TRBD1 | CASSPTGTGQILQYF | TGTGCCAGTAGTCCCACCGGGACAGGGCAAATATTACAGTACTTC
TRBJ2-2 | TRBV9 | - | CASSVNRGDTYTGELFF | TGTGCCAGCAGCGTAAACCGTGGGGACACCTACACCGGGGAGCTGTTTTTT
TRBJ1-3 | TRBV28 | TRBD1 | CASSNMDRISGNTIYF | TGTGCCAGCAGTAATATGGACAGGATCTCTGGAAACACCATATATTTT
TRBJ1-1 | TRBV27 | - | CASSLDSSTEAFF | TGTGCCAGCAGCCTTGACAGCAGCACTGAAGCTTTCTTT
TRBJ1-2 | TRBV6-5 | TRBD1 | CASSPGQGKYGYTF | TGTGCCAGCAGTCCTGGACAGGGAAAATATGGCTACACCTTC
TRBJ1-1 | TRBV28 | - | CASAPHTRNTEAFF | TGTGCCAGCGCCCCCCATACACGGAACACTGAAGCTTTCTTT
TRBJ1-5 | TRBV6-5 | - | CASNLLEYSNQPQHF | TGTGCCAGCAACCTTCTGGAGTATAGCAATCAGCCCCAGCATTTT
TRBJ1-5 | TRBV7-9 | TRBD1 | CASSFTGVYDNQPQHF | TGTGCCAGCAGCTTCACAGGGGTCTACGACAATCAGCCCCAGCATTTT
TRBJ1-1 | TRBV7-8 | TRBD1 | CASSLTGATEAFF | TGTGCCAGCAGCTTAACAGGGGCCACTGAAGCTTTCTTT